The 5 T cell receptor beta chains in this list originate from one sample, sequenced in a study of cytomegalovirus exposure and HLA in healthy donors. PCR was performed using 60 Vbeta and 13 Jbeta primers. Generated by immunoSEQ multiplex PCR, the TCRdb table keeps only in-frame clones and is missing some. The listing records some 96,000 clones. Sequencing used PBMCs. Receptors originate from a young woman in good health and CMV-seronegative.

The genes are TRBV7-9 and TRBJ2-1; 8 nucleotides align to TRBD1. Looked up from germline, CDR1 is SEHNR and CDR2 is FQNEAQ (reference sequence). The J segment lost 8 bases and the V segment lost 1 base, leaving 13 bases of the junction unmatched. The CDR3 is 17 residues long. CDR3 nucleotides: TGTGCCAGCAGCTTAGTGTTCTCCGGACAGGGTCGTGATGAGCAGTTCTTC. Its protein is CASSLVFSGQGRDEQFF.

This chain links TRBV7-2 with TRBJ2-7; tentative D call: TRBD2 (6 bases). Trimming removed 5 bases from V and 3 bases from J, with 17 bases in between. In germline, CDR1 is SGHTA, CDR2 FQGNSA. The CDR3 is made up of 15 amino acids. CDR3 DNA sequence: TGTGCCAGCAGCGCGGTGAATAGCGGTAACTACGAGCAGTACTTC. Encoded protein: CASSAVNSGNYEQYF. The complete variable domain, with remaining parts taken from reference TRBV7-2 and TRBJ2-7, reads GAGVSQSPSNKVTEKGKDVELRCDPISGHTALYWYRQSLGQGLEFLIYFQGNSAPDKSGLPSDRFSAERTGGSVSTLTIQRTQQEDSAVYLCASSAVNSGNYEQYFGPGTRLTVT.

The genes are TRBV6-1 and TRBJ1-3; D not resolved. The CDR3 has 11 amino acids. Germline CDR1 reads MNHNS; CDR2 reads SASEGT. The germline V and J ends were trimmed by 8 bases and 3 bases, with 5 bases remaining between them. The CDR3 sequence is CASWSGNTIYF. The CDR3 bases are TGTGCCAGCTGGAGTGGAAACACCATATATTTT.

The chain couples TRBV7-9 to TRBJ1-2, with 9 bases matching TRBD1. The CDR3 is 19 amino acids. Germline CDR1 SEHNR, CDR2 FQNEAQ (reference sequence). V lost 5 bases, J lost 4 bases, and 20 bases stayed unmatched. The CDR3 DNA sequence: TGTGCCAGCAGCCAATACTATCGCGACCGGGACAGGGACCTCTATGGCTACACCTTC. This encodes CASSQYYRDRDRDLYGYTF.

The chain recombines TRBV7-9 with TRBJ2-5; 14 bases map to TRBD2. The CDR3 has 16 amino acids. The V and J ends lost 4 bases and 4 bases, in that order; junction bases with no gene match: 5. Germline values: CDR1 SEHNR, CDR2 FQNEAQ (reference sequence). The CDR3 loop is CASSSGLAGGPETQYF. CDR3 bases: TGTGCCAGCAGCTCCGGACTAGCGGGGGGTCCAGAGACCCAGTACTTC.